The rows below give T cell receptor beta chains drawn from one sample of a study of T cells in Graves' hyperthyroidism and ophthalmopathy. MiXCR was run by TCRdb on the multiplex PCR reads, yielding one entry per CDR3 protein. Of approximately 570,000 distinct CDR3 sequences in the sample, nearly 20% were seen once. Specimen: blood. All receptors derive from a man aged 40-49 years with Graves' ophthalmopathy. Both conserved end residues are part of each CDR3. The D gene is left open where the match is weak. Rows may omit the clone size; those that give it use once, few, many or a size class.

>TRBV5-1|TRBJ1-3|NA|NA
CASSLTATASSGNTIYF
TGCGCCAGCAGCTTAACAGCAACCGCTAGCTCTGGAAACACCATATATTTT
>TRBV9|TRBJ2-7|NA|TRBD2
CAGSVGSGGPSYEQYF
TGTGCCGGCAGCGTAGGTTCGGGAGGGCCATCGTACGAGCAGTACTTC
>TRBV7-9|TRBJ2-3|NA|NA
CASTVMAPTQYF
TGTGCCAGCACCGTTATGGCCCCGACGCAGTATTTT
>TRBV6-1|TRBJ1-4|NA|TRBD1
CASTRTGVYEKLFF
TGTGCCAGCACCCGGACAGGGGTGTATGAAAAACTGTTTTTT
>TRBV19|TRBJ1-5|NA|NA
CASSIQGIQPQHF
TGTGCCAGTAGTATACAGGGGATTCAGCCCCAGCATTTT
>TRBV20-1|TRBJ1-4|NA|TRBD1
CSARDRGQEKLFF
TGCAGTGCTCGGGACAGGGGGCAGGAAAAACTGTTTTTT
>TRBV30|TRBJ2-6|NA|NA
CACFNPSSGANILTF
TGTGCCTGCTTCAACCCCAGCTCTGGGGCCAACATCCTGACTTTC
>TRBV6-1|TRBJ2-1|few|TRBD2
CASSGSGGADEQFF
TGTGCCAGCAGTGGATCCGGGGGGGCTGATGAGCAGTTCTTC
>TRBV6-4|TRBJ2-3|NA|TRBD2
CASSFSSGKDTQYF
TGTGCCAGCAGTTTCTCTAGCGGGAAAGATACGCAGTATTTT
>TRBV20-1|TRBJ2-1|few|NA
CSARVNEVSYNEQFF
TGCAGTGCCCGAGTCAATGAGGTTTCCTACAATGAGCAGTTCTTC
>TRBV20-1|TRBJ2-5|NA|TRBD1
CSAPTGGWDETQYF
TGCAGTGCGCCGACAGGGGGTTGGGATGAGACCCAGTACTTC
>TRBV29-1|TRBJ1-1|NA|TRBD1
CSVEFDRENTEAFF
TGCAGCGTTGAGTTTGACAGGGAAAACACTGAAGCTTTCTTT
>TRBV3-1|TRBJ1-2|few|NA
CASSQDLGNYGYTF
TGTGCCAGCAGCCAAGATTTGGGGAACTATGGCTACACCTTC
>TRBV19|TRBJ2-7|many|TRBD1
CASSRDRATYEQYF
TGTGCCAGCTCCCGGGACAGGGCCACCTACGAGCAGTACTTC
>TRBV11-3|TRBJ2-1|NA|NA
CASSTGRGSNEQFF
TGTGCCAGCAGCACGGGCCGAGGAAGCAATGAGCAGTTCTTC
>TRBV3-1|TRBJ1-6|few|NA
CASSQGGYNSPLHF
TGTGCCAGCAGCCAAGGAGGATATAATTCACCCCTCCACTTT
>TRBV20-1|TRBJ1-1|few|NA
CSARDHTGLNTEAFF
TGCAGTGCTAGAGACCACACAGGGTTGAACACTGAAGCTTTCTTT
>TRBV11-3|TRBJ2-3|many|NA
CASSPSDTQYF
TGTGCCAGCAGCCCATCGGATACGCAGTATTTT
>TRBV6-2/TRBV6-3|TRBJ2-7|few|NA
CASGPVPYEQYF
TGTGCCAGCGGGCCCGTCCCCTACGAGCAGTACTTC
>TRBV7-2|TRBJ2-3|many|NA
CASSLGGESTDTQYF
TGTGCCAGCAGCTTAGGGGGGGAAAGCACAGATACGCAGTATTTT
>TRBV20-1|TRBJ2-1|few|NA
CSARARLVGNEQFF
TGCAGTGCTAGAGCTAGACTAGTTGGCAATGAGCAGTTCTTC
>TRBV7-3|TRBJ2-3|NA|TRBD2
CASSLNPSGYTDTQYF
TGTGCCAGCAGCTTAAATCCTAGCGGGTATACAGATACGCAGTATTTT
>TRBV28|TRBJ2-6|few|TRBD1
CASSRRGQGVVGANVLTF
TGTGCCAGCAGTCGGAGGGGACAGGGTGTGGTTGGGGCCAACGTCCTGACTTTC
>TRBV2|TRBJ1-2|many|TRBD1
CASGPGQGFIGYTF
TGTGCCAGCGGACCGGGACAGGGATTTATTGGCTACACCTTC
>TRBV11-2|TRBJ2-3|NA|TRBD2
CASTKRLAGVADTQYF
TGTGCCAGCACCAAAAGACTAGCGGGAGTTGCAGATACGCAGTATTTT
>TRBV9|TRBJ2-2|few|TRBD2
CASSVAPSGTGELFF
TGTGCCAGCAGCGTAGCGCCTAGCGGGACCGGGGAGCTGTTTTTT
>TRBV12-3/TRBV12-4|TRBJ2-7|few|NA
CASSQLRGPFSYEQYF
TGTGCCAGCAGTCAACTCAGGGGACCCTTCTCCTACGAGCAGTACTTC